This TCR beta chain appears in the sequencing data of a study of T cell responses to AZD1222 COVID-19 vaccine. Findings and caveats of the study: Repertoire sampling happened only post peak T cell response.

TCRdb's table, derived via immunoSEQ multiplex PCR, lists solely in-frame clones and lacks some. The sample gives about 120,000 clones, more than 85% of which show up once; 2.5% to 3.5% is in the top ten. For this clone: Its antigen is unidentified.

The CDR3 sequence is 16 residues long. V was trimmed by 2 bases and J by 4 bases, leaving 15 bases between them. CDR1 and CDR2 (germline): ENHRY, SYGVKD. The receptor comes from an adult who received the AZD1222 COVID-19 vaccine. The source was peripheral blood, collected 28 days after the second AZD1222 dose. The chain recombines TRBV10-3 with TRBJ1-3; D not certain. The DNA of the CDR3 is TGTGCCATCAGTGAGCCAAGACCGATTCAAGGAAACACCATATATTTT. Protein: CAISEPRPIQGNTIYF.